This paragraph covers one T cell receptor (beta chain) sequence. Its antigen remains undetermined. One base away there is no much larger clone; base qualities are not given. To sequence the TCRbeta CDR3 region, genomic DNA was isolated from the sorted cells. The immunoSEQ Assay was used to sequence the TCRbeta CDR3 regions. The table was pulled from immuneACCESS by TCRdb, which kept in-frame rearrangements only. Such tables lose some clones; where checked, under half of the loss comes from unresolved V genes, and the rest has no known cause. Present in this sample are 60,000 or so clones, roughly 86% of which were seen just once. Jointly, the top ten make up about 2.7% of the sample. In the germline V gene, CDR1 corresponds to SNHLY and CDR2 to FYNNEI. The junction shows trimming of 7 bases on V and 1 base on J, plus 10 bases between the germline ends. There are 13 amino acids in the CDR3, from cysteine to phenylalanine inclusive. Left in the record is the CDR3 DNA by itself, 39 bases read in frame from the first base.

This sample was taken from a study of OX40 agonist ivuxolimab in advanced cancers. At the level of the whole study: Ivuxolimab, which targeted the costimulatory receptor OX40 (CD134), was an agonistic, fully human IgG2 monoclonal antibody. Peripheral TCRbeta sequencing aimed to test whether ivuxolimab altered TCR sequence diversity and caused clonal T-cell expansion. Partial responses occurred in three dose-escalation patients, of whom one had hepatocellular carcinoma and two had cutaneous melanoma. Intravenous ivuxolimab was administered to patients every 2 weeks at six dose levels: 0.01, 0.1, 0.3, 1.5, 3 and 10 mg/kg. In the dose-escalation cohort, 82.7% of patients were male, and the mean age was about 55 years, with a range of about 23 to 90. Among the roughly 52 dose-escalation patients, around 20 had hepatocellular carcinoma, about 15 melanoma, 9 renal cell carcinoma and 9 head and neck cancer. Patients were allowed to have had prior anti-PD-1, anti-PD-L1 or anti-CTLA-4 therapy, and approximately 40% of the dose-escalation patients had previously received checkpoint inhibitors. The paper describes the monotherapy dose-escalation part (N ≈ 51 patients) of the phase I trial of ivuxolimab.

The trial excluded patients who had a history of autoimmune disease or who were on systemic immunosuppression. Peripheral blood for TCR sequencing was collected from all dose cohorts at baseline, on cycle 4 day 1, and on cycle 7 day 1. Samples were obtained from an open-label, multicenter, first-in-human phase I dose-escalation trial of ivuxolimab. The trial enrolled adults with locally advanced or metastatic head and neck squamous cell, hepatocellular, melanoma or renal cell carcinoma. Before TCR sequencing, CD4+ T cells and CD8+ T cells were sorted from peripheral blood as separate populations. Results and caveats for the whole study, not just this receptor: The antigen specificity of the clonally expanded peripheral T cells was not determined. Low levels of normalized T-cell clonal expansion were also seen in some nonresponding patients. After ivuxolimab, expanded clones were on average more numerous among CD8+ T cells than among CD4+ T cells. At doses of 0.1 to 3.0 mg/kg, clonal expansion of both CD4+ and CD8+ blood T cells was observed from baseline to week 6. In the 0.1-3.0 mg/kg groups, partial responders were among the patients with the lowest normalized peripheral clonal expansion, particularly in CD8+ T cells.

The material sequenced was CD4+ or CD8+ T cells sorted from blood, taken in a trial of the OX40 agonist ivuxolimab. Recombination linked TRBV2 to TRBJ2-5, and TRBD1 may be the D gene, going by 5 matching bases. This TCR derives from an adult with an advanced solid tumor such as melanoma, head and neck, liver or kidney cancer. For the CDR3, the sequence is CASTRQIQETQYF. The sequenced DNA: TGTGCCAGCACCCGACAGATCCAAGAGACCCAGTACTTC. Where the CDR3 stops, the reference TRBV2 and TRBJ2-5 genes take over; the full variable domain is EPEVTQTPSHQVTQMGQEVILRCVPISNHLYFYWYRQILGQKVEFLVSFYNNEISEKSEIFDDQFSVERPDGSNFTLKIRSTKLEDSAMYFCASTRQIQETQYFGPGTRLLVL.